The 24 T cell receptor beta chains below come from one sample, sequenced in a study of shared T cell receptors in the human thymus. The method was immunoSEQ multiplex PCR; TCRdb's version includes in-frame clones alone and lacks a portion of them. Among 630,000 or so clones listed, roughly 86% were seen once. Another study also made use of these data, one on human thymus T cells.

The sequencing sample was made of thymocytes. These receptors all stem from a boy under three years old with a congenital heart defect.

This rearrangement joins TRBV30 to TRBJ1-1, with 9 bases fitting TRBD1. Germline V gene lookup returns CDR1 GTSNPN and CDR2 SVGIG (reference sequence). CDR3 length: 16 residues. With 6 bases clipped from V and 3 bases from J, the junction kept 14 bases outside the gene matches. Here the CDR3 reads CACDFRGQGEDTEAFF. The CDR3 DNA reads as TGTGCCTGCGACTTTAGGGGACAGGGAGAGGACACTGAAGCTTTCTTT.

This chain uses TRBV25-1 with TRBJ2-1; TRBD2 matches at 13 bases. Germline lookup yields CDR1 MGHDK and CDR2 SYGVNS. This CDR3 has 17 amino acids. V was pared by 4 bases and J by 7 bases, with 10 bases of the junction left unmatched. The CDR3 protein is CASSAKRTSGSRNEQFF. In nucleotides, the CDR3 is TGTGCCAGCAGTGCCAAGCGGACTAGCGGGAGTAGGAATGAGCAGTTCTTC. Full variable domain (rest looked up from reference TRBV25-1 and TRBJ2-1): EADIYQTPRYLVIGTGKKITLECSQTMGHDKMYWYQQDPGMELHLIHYSYGVNSTEKGDLSSESTVSRIRTEHFPLTLESARPSHTSQYLCASSAKRTSGSRNEQFFGPGTRLTVL.

This clone was seen only once. V and J are TRBV15 and TRBJ1-3; 8 nucleotides match TRBD1. J was trimmed by 0 bases and V by 9 bases; bases with no gene match: 7. Germline V CDR1 and CDR2: LNHNV, YYDKDF (reference sequence). CDR3 size: 15 residues. The CDR3 region has the DNA TGTGCCACTTCCGGGACAGGAGACTCTGGAAACACCATATATTTT. This codes for CATSGTGDSGNTIYF.

This sequence joins TRBV28 and TRBJ2-4; 7 bases agree with TRBD1. Germline V CDR1 and CDR2: MDHEN, SYDVKM. This CDR3 region has 14 residues. V lost 4 bases to trimming and J lost 5 bases; unmatched junction nucleotides: 5. CDR3 sequence: CASSSPTGQNIQYF. The CDR3 DNA reads TGTGCCAGCAGTTCACCGACAGGGCAAAACATTCAGTACTTC.

The J gene is TRBJ2-1, the V gene TRBV5-5, with 14 bases that match TRBD2. V shed 3 bases and J 8 bases; nucleotides not matched to a gene: 10. Per germline, CDR1 SGHKS and CDR2 YYEKEE (reference sequence). This CDR3 region has 17 residues. The CDR3 sequence: CASSSHRLAGGYYEQFF. The CDR3 coding sequence is TGTGCCAGCAGCTCCCATCGACTAGCGGGAGGGTACTATGAGCAGTTCTTC.

This chain joins TRBV5-1 and TRBJ2-3, with 8 bases lining up with TRBD2. Germline assignment: CDR1 SGHRS and CDR2 YFSETQ. CDR3 size: 15 residues. Trimming removed 4 bases from V and 5 bases from J; junction bases left unmatched: 9. The CDR3 loop is CASSPTGGRRDTQYF. In nucleotides, the CDR3 is TGCGCCAGCAGCCCGACGGGAGGGCGACGAGATACGCAGTATTTT. The variable domain in full, completed from reference TRBV5-1 and TRBJ2-3, reads KAGVTQTPRYLIKTRGQQVTLSCSPISGHRSVSWYQQTPGQGLQFLFEYFSETQRNKGNFPGRFSGRQFSNSRSEMNVSTLELGDSALYLCASSPTGGRRDTQYFGPGTRLTVL.

The chain links TRBV5-6 to TRBJ1-2, with TRBD1 identical over 8 bases. CDR1 is SGHDT and CDR2 is YYEEEE in the germline V gene. The CDR3 covers 18 residues. V trimming: 4 bases; J trimming: 3 bases; junction bases outside the gene matches: 17. CDR3 nucleotides: TGTGCCAGCAGCCTCCGACAGGGGAAAGTACTAGAGCACTATGGCTACACCTTC. This encodes CASSLRQGKVLEHYGYTF.

The CDR3 reads CASSDRIYNEQFF. The CDR3 DNA follows: TGTGCCAGCTCGGACAGGATCTACAATGAGCAGTTCTTC. This chain uses TRBV19 with TRBJ2-1; the match to TRBD1 covers 7 bases. This CDR3 contains 13 residues. V dropped 9 bases and J dropped 3; count of bases not matched to a gene: 5. From germline, CDR1 is LNHDA and CDR2 SQIVND (reference sequence). The entire variable domain, with the rest obtained from reference TRBV19 and TRBJ2-1, is as follows: DGGITQSPKYLFRKEGQNVTLSCEQNLNHDAMYWYRQDPGQGLRLIYYSQIVNDFQKGDIAEGYSVSREKKESFPLTVTSAQKNPTAFYLCASSDRIYNEQFFGPGTRLTVL.

The CDR3 spells CSVETGEGEQYF. The CDR3 DNA reads as TGCAGCGTTGAGACAGGGGAGGGCGAGCAGTACTTC. The chain links TRBV29-1 to TRBJ2-7; a weak D match, TRBD1 (8 bases). With 3 bases removed from V and 6 bases from J, the gap between germline ends came to 12 bases. The length of the CDR3 is 12 residues. The germline V gene encodes CDR1 SQVTM and CDR2 ANQGSEA.

This chain's CDR3 is CASSEQTGGGNEQYF. The CDR3 nucleotides are TGTGCCAGCAGTGAACAAACGGGAGGGGGTAACGAGCAGTACTTC. This rearrangement joins TRBV25-1 to TRBJ2-7; 8 bases line up with TRBD2. CDR1 MGHDK and CDR2 SYGVNS come from the germline V gene. This CDR3 has 15 residues. V lost 2 bases, J lost 5 bases, and 8 bases stayed unmatched.

The gene calls are TRBV29-1 and TRBJ1-3; D is undetermined. Germline loops: CDR1 SQVTM, CDR2 ANQGSEA. Trimming removed 1 base from V and 0 bases from J, with 16 bases in between. This CDR3 comprises 17 residues. CDR3 in DNA: TGCAGCGTTGAAGTATGGGGAGAGGAACCCTCTGGAAACACCATATATTTT. It yields the protein CSVEVWGEEPSGNTIYF.

The V gene is TRBV14, the J gene TRBJ1-1, with 7 bases lining up with TRBD1. The germline gives CDR1 SGHDN, CDR2 FVKESK. Losses at the gene ends were 1 base for V and 7 bases for J; bases not matched to a gene: 6. The length of the CDR3 is 14 residues. CDR3: CASSQVQGYGEAFF. Here the CDR3 DNA reads TGTGCCAGCAGCCAAGTACAGGGGTATGGTGAAGCTTTCTTT.

The chain carries TRBV30 and TRBJ1-2; no reliable D call. The CDR3 covers 15 residues. V was trimmed by 0 bases and J by 0 bases, leaving 11 bases between them. Germline CDR1 reads GTSNPN; CDR2 reads SVGIG (reference sequence). The CDR3 sequence: CAWSVKREANYGYTF. CDR3 DNA sequence: TGTGCCTGGAGTGTAAAGAGAGAAGCTAACTATGGCTACACCTTC.

This chain links TRBV10-2 with TRBJ1-6; 10 nucleotides line up with TRBD1. Losses at the gene ends were 11 bases for V and 7 bases for J; bases not matched to a gene: 2. This CDR3 spans 12 amino acids. Germline loops: CDR1 WSHSY, CDR2 SAAADI. CDR3 DNA: TGCGCCGGGGGACAGGGGAATTCACCCCTCCACTTT. The encoded protein is CAGGQGNSPLHF.

CDR3 protein: CASGPCGREGRETQYF. CDR3 nucleotides: TGTGCTAGTGGCCCCTGTGGGCGGGAGGGCCGGGAGACCCAGTACTTC. This chain connects TRBV12-5 to TRBJ2-5; TRBD2 aligns across 9 bases. The trim removed 6 bases at V and 5 bases at J, leaving 13 bases unmatched. The CDR3 runs 16 residues. The germline gives CDR1 LGHNT, CDR2 FRNRAP.

The chain has TRBV27 and TRBJ1-4; possibly TRBD1 for D (6 bases). Trimming removed 2 bases from V and 5 bases from J, with 6 bases in between. Germline V gene data show CDR1 as MNHEY and CDR2 as SMNVEV (reference sequence). The CDR3 runs 13 residues. The CDR3 sequence: CASSLTGNEKLFF. CDR3 DNA sequence: TGTGCCAGCAGTTTAACAGGGAATGAAAAACTGTTTTTT.

The rearrangement joins TRBV5-4 to TRBJ2-7; 7 nucleotides match TRBD2. The CDR3 is made up of 17 amino acids. Germline trimming cut 0 bases from V and 1 base from J; bases unmatched to any gene: 10. The germline V gene has CDR1 SGHNT and CDR2 YYREEE (reference sequence). The chain's CDR3 is CASSLGGEGTNSYEQYF. The CDR3 bases are TGTGCCAGCAGCTTGGGGGGGGAGGGGACTAATTCCTACGAGCAGTACTTC. The entire variable domain, with the rest obtained from reference TRBV5-4 and TRBJ2-7, is as follows: ETGVTQSPTHLIKTRGQQVTLRCSSQSGHNTVSWYQQALGQGPQFIFQYYREEENGRGNFPPRFSGLQFPNYSSELNVNALELDDSALYLCASSLGGEGTNSYEQYFGPGTRLTVT.

The chain joins TRBV28 to TRBJ2-5; 10 bases line up with TRBD2. Germline V gene sequence: CDR1 MDHEN, CDR2 SYDVKM. The CDR3 sequence is 15 residues long. The J segment lost 3 bases and the V segment lost 5 bases, leaving 6 bases of the junction unmatched. The CDR3 DNA is TGTGCCAGCAGTCCTCACCTAGCGGGAGAAGAGACCCAGTACTTC. Protein sequence: CASSPHLAGEETQYF.

The count of this clone is one. This chain connects TRBV5-1 to TRBJ2-2, with D possibly being TRBD2 (6 bases). V gave up 1 base and J gave up 1 base, with 8 bases separating them. CDR1 SGHRS and CDR2 YFSETQ come from the germline V gene. CDR3 size: 15 residues. The CDR3 DNA reads TGCGCCAGCAGCTTGACGGGACTGAACACCGGGGAGCTGTTTTTT. Residues: CASSLTGLNTGELFF.

This clone was recorded only once. The V and J genes are TRBV29-1 and TRBJ2-5; 8 nucleotides line up with TRBD2. The CDR3 sequence is 17 residues long. Per germline, CDR1 SQVTM and CDR2 ANQGSEA. V shed 7 bases, J shed 5 bases, and the junction held 21 bases outside the gene matches. The DNA of the CDR3 is TGCAGCGATCGTAGGGCTAGCGGGCCCACTCCAGGGGAGACCCAGTACTTC. It encodes CSDRRASGPTPGETQYF.

The J gene is TRBJ2-7, the V gene TRBV7-9, with 7 bases aligning to TRBD2. After removal of 1 base from V and 2 bases from J, the junction contained 8 bases not matched to a gene. This CDR3 contains 16 residues. Looked up from germline, CDR1 is SEHNR and CDR2 is FQNEAQ (reference sequence). CDR3 nucleotide sequence: TGTGCCAGCAGCTTAGATACAGGACTAGAAACCTACGAGCAGTACTTC. Amino acids: CASSLDTGLETYEQYF.

This sequence joins TRBV7-2 and TRBJ1-3; the match to TRBD1 covers 10 bases. The CDR3 runs 20 residues. The germline CDR1 and CDR2 sequences are SGHTA and FQGNSA. The V gene end was trimmed by 0 bases and the J gene end by 0 bases; junction bases not matched to a gene: 11. CDR3 loop: CASSLARDRGKGISGNTIYF. CDR3 DNA: TGTGCCAGCAGCTTAGCTCGGGACAGGGGTAAGGGCATCTCTGGAAACACCATATATTTT.

The chain uses TRBV12-2 and TRBJ2-7; TRBD2 was called by the table and not checked on the DNA. TRBV12-2 is a known pseudogene. There are 17 residues in the CDR3. The CDR3 sequence: CASRFNTPGLAGYEQYF. Written as DNA, the CDR3 is TGTGCAAGTCGCTTCAATACACCGGGACTAGCGGGATACGAGCAGTACTTC.

The chain carries TRBV29-1 and TRBJ1-2, with D uncertain. This CDR3 spans 14 amino acids. Trimming pared 2 bases from V and 6 bases from J, leaving 16 bases between. Looked up from germline, CDR1 is SQVTM and CDR2 is ANQGSEA. In DNA form, the CDR3 reads TGCAGCGTTGAACAGCCCCCGGGAGGCGATGGCTACACCTTC. Protein product: CSVEQPPGGDGYTF.